The sample holds a few counts of the clone carrying this TCR beta chain. Sequencing was performed with immunoSEQ multiplex PCR; in TCRdb, only in-frame clones are kept and a portion is missing. Of roughly 92,000 clones listed, 85% to 90% are singletons. The CDR3 consists of 16 residues. The germline V and J ends were trimmed by 5 bases and 5 bases, with 19 bases remaining between them. Germline CDR1 is GTSNPN and CDR2 is SVGIG (reference sequence). The data were taken from a study of T cell responses to AZD1222 COVID-19 vaccine. The chain is built from TRBV30 and TRBJ1-6; D possibly corresponds to TRBD1 (6 bases). The sample here was peripheral blood, taken on day 0 of AZD1222 vaccination. The clonotype was recovered from an adult in good health. The CDR3 DNA sequence: TGTGCCTGGCTAGGACCGGGACATCTTAATAATTCACCCCTCCACTTT. Protein: CAWLGPGHLNNSPLHF.